Following are 17 T cell receptor beta chains from one sample sequenced in a study of T cell changes during pregnancy in multiple sclerosis. Assay used: immunoSEQ multiplex PCR; TCRdb lists only in-frame clones, some missing. The sample holds some 100,000 clones, just over 90% seen once. The material was peripheral blood, obtained in the second trimester of pregnancy. These receptor sequences come from a female donor with multiple sclerosis, enrolled in a pregnancy study.

The chain is built from TRBV7-7 and TRBJ2-1; weak D call: TRBD2 (5 bases). The CDR3 runs to 13 residues. Germline V CDR1 and CDR2: SSHAT, FNYEAQ (reference sequence). Trimming took 1 base from V and 11 from J, leaving 12 bases between them. CDR3 coding DNA: TGTGCCAGCAGCTTAGGAAGGGAGAGTAAGCAGTTCTTC. It yields the protein CASSLGRESKQFF.

J is TRBJ2-3 and V is TRBV6-1, with D perhaps matching TRBD1 (5 bases). V was cut by 7 bases and J by 5 bases, with 7 bases left in between. The length of the CDR3 is 11 residues. Germline V gene sequence: CDR1 MNHNS, CDR2 SASEGT. This CDR3 is CASTGLDTQYF. In DNA, the CDR3 is TGTGCCAGCACAGGGTTAGATACGCAGTATTTT.

This rearrangement joins TRBV25-1 to TRBJ2-5; 11 bases are shared with TRBD1. CDR1 and CDR2 from the germline V gene are MGHDK and SYGVNS. J was trimmed by 5 bases and V by 8 bases; bases with no gene match: 10. This CDR3 is 15 amino acids long. CDR3 amino acids: CASSLGQGAGETQYF. The CDR3 nucleotides are TGTGCCAGCTCCCTAGGACAGGGGGCAGGGGAGACCCAGTACTTC.

V gene TRBV7-2 combines with J gene TRBJ1-3; 9 nucleotides agree with TRBD1. The CDR3 has 15 amino acids. CDR1 is SGHTA, CDR2 FQGNSA, per germline. V shed 3 bases, J shed 4 bases, and the junction held 4 bases outside the gene matches. The CDR3 region is CASSFNRGPGNTIYF. The CDR3 coding sequence is TGTGCCAGCAGCTTTAACAGGGGGCCGGGAAACACCATATATTTT.

The chain recombines TRBV30 with TRBJ2-2, with 7 bases lining up with TRBD2. The CDR3 length is 14 residues. Germline V gene data show CDR1 as GTSNPN and CDR2 as SVGIG (reference sequence). V dropped 8 bases and J dropped 4; count of bases not matched to a gene: 10. CDR3 nucleotide sequence: TGTGCCGGAAGCGGGGATGTTAGCACCGGGGAGCTGTTTTTT. Translated: CAGSGDVSTGELFF.

The chain uses TRBV27 and TRBJ2-7; a weak D match, TRBD1 (5 bases). The CDR3 spans 15 residues. V lost 5 bases, J lost 1 base, and 15 bases lay in between. CDR1 and CDR2 from the germline V gene are MNHEY and SMNVEV (reference sequence). The CDR3 bases are TGTGCCAGCAGTCCCAGTCACAGGTTATCCTACGAGCAGTACTTC. It is translated as CASSPSHRLSYEQYF.

In nucleotides, the CDR3 is TGTGCCAGCAGTTTGGCGGGAGGGCCCTACGAGCAGTACTTC. Translating it yields CASSLAGGPYEQYF. The chain uses TRBV27 and TRBJ2-7; 9 nucleotides align to TRBD2. This CDR3 spans 14 amino acids. Germline V gives CDR1 MNHEY, CDR2 SMNVEV (reference sequence). With V trimmed by 3 bases and J by 2 bases, 2 bases remained unmatched.

The V and J genes are TRBV6-5 and TRBJ2-1; 7 nucleotides match TRBD2. After removal of 6 bases from V and 4 bases from J, the junction contained 3 bases not matched to a gene. The CDR3 spans 13 residues. Germline-derived CDR1 and CDR2 are MNHEY and SVGAGI. The CDR3 DNA follows: TGTGCCAGCAGAGCTAGCGGATACAATGAGCAGTTCTTC. This codes for CASRASGYNEQFF.

The chain has TRBV5-4 and TRBJ2-4; a weak D match, TRBD2 (5 bases). The V end was cut by 1 base, the J end by 6 bases, with 17 bases between. This CDR3 contains 16 residues. Germline V gene data show CDR1 as SGHNT and CDR2 as YYREEE (reference sequence). In nucleotides, the CDR3 is TGTGCCAGCAGCTTGAGCAGCGGATCCGCAACAAACATTCAGTACTTC. Translated: CASSLSSGSATNIQYF.

The chain couples TRBV7-3 to TRBJ2-2; 8 nucleotides align to TRBD2. The CDR3 has 13 amino acids. V lost 11 bases and J lost 5; bases outside the gene matches: 7. Germline V CDR1 and CDR2: SGHTA, FQGTGA. Here the CDR3 reads CASGGGPTGELFF. CDR3 nucleotide sequence: TGTGCCTCCGGCGGGGGGCCAACCGGGGAGCTGTTTTTT.

The chain couples TRBV6-5 to TRBJ2-5, with D possibly matching TRBD1 (6 bases). The J call is doubtful: the DNA matches TRBJ2-7 better. This CDR3 has 14 amino acids. Germline V lookup: CDR1 MNHEY, CDR2 SVGAGI. The CDR3 region has the DNA TGTGCCAGCAGGCGCCGGGACAACCTCTACGAGCAGTACTTC. This gives the protein CASRRRDNLYEQYF.

The J gene is TRBJ2-6, the V gene TRBV5-4, with D maybe TRBD2 (5 bases). The CDR3 has 16 amino acids. Germline V gives CDR1 SGHNT, CDR2 YYREEE (reference sequence). Trimming left V 3 bases short and J 1 base short, with 11 bases between. CDR3 nucleotide sequence: TGTGCCAGCAGCTCCGGAGGTGGGTCTGGGGCCAACGTCCTGACTTTC. Amino acid sequence: CASSSGGGSGANVLTF.

The chain combines TRBV5-4 with TRBJ1-1; D remains unclear. This CDR3 comprises 13 residues. Trimming took off 7 bases at V and 0 bases at J, with 10 bases between the two ends. The germline gives CDR1 SGHNT, CDR2 YYREEE (reference sequence). This chain's CDR3 is CASSGGLNTEAFF. The CDR3 nucleotides are TGTGCCAGCTCTGGAGGTTTGAACACTGAAGCTTTCTTT.

The chain recombines TRBV6-1 with TRBJ2-7; TRBD2 agrees at 9 bases. The CDR3 loop spans 14 amino acids. In germline, CDR1 is MNHNS, CDR2 SASEGT. The junction had 12 bases not matched to a gene; V was cut back by 6 bases and J by 9 bases. In nucleotides, the CDR3 is TGTGCCAGCAGCCGCGGGGGGGAGGTACGAGGGCAGTACTTC. Translation gives CASSRGGEVRGQYF.

CDR3 coding DNA: TGCGCCAGCAGCCAAGGCCTGGGACTAGCGGGAGGCTTGGGCCGGGAGCTGTTTTTT. This sequence encodes CASSQGLGLAGGLGRELFF. The rearrangement joins TRBV4-1 to TRBJ2-2, with 15 bases fitting TRBD2. The germline V gene encodes CDR1 MGHRA and CDR2 YSYEKL. The CDR3 has 19 residues. Trimming removed 1 base from V and 9 bases from J; junction bases left unmatched: 12.

The chain is built from TRBV11-1 and TRBJ1-1; D gene ambiguous. Trimming shortened V by 5 bases and J by 0 bases, and 10 bases separated the two germline ends. The CDR3 loop spans 14 amino acids. Germline values: CDR1 SGHAT, CDR2 FQDESV (reference sequence). CDR3 sequence (DNA): TGTGCCAGCAGCCTTAGCATCATGAACACTGAAGCTTTCTTT. Translating gives CASSLSIMNTEAFF.

This clone was picked up one time. The chain recombines TRBV7-8 with TRBJ1-5; D remains unclear. The germline gives CDR1 SGHVS, CDR2 FQNEAQ. The ends were cut back, 1 base at V and 0 bases at J, with 7 bases in the middle. This CDR3 comprises 15 residues. The CDR3 reads CASSLGPFSNQPQHF. DNA for the CDR3: TGTGCCAGCAGCTTAGGGCCATTTAGCAATCAGCCCCAGCATTTT.